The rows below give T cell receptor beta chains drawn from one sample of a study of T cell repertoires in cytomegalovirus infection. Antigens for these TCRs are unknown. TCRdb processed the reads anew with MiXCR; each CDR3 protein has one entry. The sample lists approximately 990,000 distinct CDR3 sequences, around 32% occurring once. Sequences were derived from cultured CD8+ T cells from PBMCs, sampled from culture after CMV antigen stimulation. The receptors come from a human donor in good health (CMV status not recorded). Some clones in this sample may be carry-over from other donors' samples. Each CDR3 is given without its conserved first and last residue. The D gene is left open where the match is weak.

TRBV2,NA,ASSGGIAGELF
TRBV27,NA,ASSPTFSYEQY
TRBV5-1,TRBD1,ASSAGTVTDTQY
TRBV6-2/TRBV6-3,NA,AIRIEGRSTEAF
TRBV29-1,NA,SVPGAGDTQY
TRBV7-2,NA,ASSPSVGGNAAF
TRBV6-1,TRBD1,ATSRGQGTEAF
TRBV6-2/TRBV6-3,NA,ASSYGLSGTENTEAF
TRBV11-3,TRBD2,ASSDKLAGPFTDTQY
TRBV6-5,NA,ASSWSGGVEAF
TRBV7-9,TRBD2,ASSRSLAGGQETQY
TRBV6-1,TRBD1,ASSVGQGIYNEQF
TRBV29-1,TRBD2,SVEDALSEGLAPYNEQF
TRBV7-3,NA,TSSLLPAEAF
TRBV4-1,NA,ASSQERGGGQPQH
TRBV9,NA,ASSVEAGVTGAKDEAF
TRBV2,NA,ASTLPGSYEQY
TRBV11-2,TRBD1,ASSSTGTDMNTEAF
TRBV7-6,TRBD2,ASSPLAGGQVHNEQF
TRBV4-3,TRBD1,ASSQALRQGFPEAF
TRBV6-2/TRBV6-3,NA,ASSTRTTGRTNEKLF
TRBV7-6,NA,ASSRQPGKPEAF
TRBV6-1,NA,AAEQVGGTNQPQH
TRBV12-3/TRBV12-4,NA,ASSLVPASTEAF
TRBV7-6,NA,ASSLEGGKLSQPQH
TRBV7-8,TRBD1,ASSFTGDTDTGELF
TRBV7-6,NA,ASSPRAGQRGYT
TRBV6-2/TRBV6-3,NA,ASTYLDGTYEQY
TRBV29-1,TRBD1,SVYRDSSSEAF
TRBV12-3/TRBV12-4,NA,ASSWDELELF
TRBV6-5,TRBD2,ASSYSASGGYNEQF
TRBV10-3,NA,AISEMVEQF
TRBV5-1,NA,ASSFTVTNTEAF
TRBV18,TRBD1,ASSPGQAPSNYGYT
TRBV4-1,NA,ASTRSGGELAENNEQF
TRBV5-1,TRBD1,ASSSGGEDEQY
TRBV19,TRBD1,ASSIPVGQGSDQPQH
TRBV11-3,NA,ASSPPDGELF
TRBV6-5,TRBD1,ASAGTGSNQPQH
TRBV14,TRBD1,ASSPRTGITNEQF
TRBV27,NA,ASSSTPNQPQH
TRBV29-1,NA,SVSRTETTYGYT
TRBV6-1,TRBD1,AIELQGPDGYGYT
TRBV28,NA,ASSLTRVEVQY
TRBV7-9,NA,ASSLSSQANQPQH
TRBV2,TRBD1,ASRGVGGNTGELF
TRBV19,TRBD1,ASSIPPGQGASEQF
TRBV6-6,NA,ASSYKGGLLNGYT
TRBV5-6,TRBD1,ASSWRAGQGGDTQY